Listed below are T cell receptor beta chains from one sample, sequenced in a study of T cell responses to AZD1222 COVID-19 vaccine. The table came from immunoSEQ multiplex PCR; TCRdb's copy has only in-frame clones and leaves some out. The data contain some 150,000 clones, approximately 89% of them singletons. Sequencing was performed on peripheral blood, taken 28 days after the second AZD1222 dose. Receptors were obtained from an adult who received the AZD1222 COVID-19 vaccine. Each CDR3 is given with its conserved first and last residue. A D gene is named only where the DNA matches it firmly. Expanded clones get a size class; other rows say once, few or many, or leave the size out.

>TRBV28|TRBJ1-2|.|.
TGTGCCAGCAGGGACAGAAATCCTAACTATGGCTACACCTTC
CASRDRNPNYGYTF
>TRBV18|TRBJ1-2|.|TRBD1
TGTGCCAGCTCACCAGGACAGGGACCTAACTATGGCTACACCTTC
CASSPGQGPNYGYTF
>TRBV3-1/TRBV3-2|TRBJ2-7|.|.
TGTGCCAGCAGCCACGTCCACGAGCAGTACTTC
CASSHVHEQYF
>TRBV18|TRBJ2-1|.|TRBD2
TGTGCCAGCTCACCGACACAGGAAGGGACTAGCGGCCCAGAAGGGCAGTTCTTC
CASSPTQEGTSGPEGQFF
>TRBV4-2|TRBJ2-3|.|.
TGTGCCAGCAGCCAAGAAAAAAGCGACACAGATACGCAGTATTTT
CASSQEKSDTDTQYF
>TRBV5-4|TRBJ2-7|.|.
TGTGCCAGCAGCTTGTTTCAGAACTCCTACGAGCAGTACTTC
CASSLFQNSYEQYF
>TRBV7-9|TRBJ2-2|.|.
TGTGCCAGCAGCGCGACGTGGACAGTTTCCGGGGAGCTGTTTTTT
CASSATWTVSGELFF
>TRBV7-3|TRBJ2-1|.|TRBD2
TGTGCCAGCAGCTGGAATAGCGGGAACTCCTACAATGAGCAGTTCTTC
CASSWNSGNSYNEQFF
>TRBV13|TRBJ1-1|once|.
TGTGCCAGCAGCTTAGGTCATTTGAACACTGAAGCTTTCTTT
CASSLGHLNTEAFF
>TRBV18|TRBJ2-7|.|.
TGTGCCAGCTCACCCGGCCTCCCGTCCTACGAGCAGTACTTC
CASSPGLPSYEQYF
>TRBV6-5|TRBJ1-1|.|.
TGTGCCAGCTATATGACGCTGGGGGCCACTGAAGCTTTCTTT
CASYMTLGATEAFF
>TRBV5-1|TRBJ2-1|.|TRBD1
TGCGCCAGCAGCTGGGACAGGGCCCCCAATGAGCAGTTCTTC
CASSWDRAPNEQFF
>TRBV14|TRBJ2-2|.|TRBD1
TGTGCCAGCAGCCAAGAGACAGGGACCGGGGAGCTGTTTTTT
CASSQETGTGELFF
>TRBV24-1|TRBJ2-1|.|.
TGTGCCACCAGTAGGTCCCAAGGGGGGGGTGAGCAGTTCTTC
CATSRSQGGGEQFF
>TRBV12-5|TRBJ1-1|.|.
TGTGCTAGTGGTCCCTCACTGAACACTGAAGCTTTCTTT
CASGPSLNTEAFF
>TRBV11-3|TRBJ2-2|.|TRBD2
TGTGCCAGCAGCCCCGGCCCGGGAGGGAACACCGGGGAGCTGTTTTTT
CASSPGPGGNTGELFF
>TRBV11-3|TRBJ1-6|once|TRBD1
TGTGCCAGCAGCACTCGGGACAGGGCCCTATATTCACCCCTCCACTTT
CASSTRDRALYSPLHF
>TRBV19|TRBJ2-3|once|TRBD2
TGTGCCAGTAGTGTGGGGATGGCGCGGGAGATAGATACGCAGTATTTT
CASSVGMAREIDTQYF
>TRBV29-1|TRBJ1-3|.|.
TGCGCCACAGGGAGTTCTGGAAACACCATATATTTT
CATGSSGNTIYF
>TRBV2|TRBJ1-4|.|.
TGTGCCAGCAGTGAAATATGGGGGCCCCTGAGCGAAAAACTGTTTTTT
CASSEIWGPLSEKLFF
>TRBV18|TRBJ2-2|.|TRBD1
TGTGCCAGCTCCGGACAGGGGGACACCGGGGAGCTGTTTTTT
CASSGQGDTGELFF
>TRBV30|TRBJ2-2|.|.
TGTGCCTGGAGGGTTCTTTTGAACACCGGGGAGCTGTTTTTT
CAWRVLLNTGELFF
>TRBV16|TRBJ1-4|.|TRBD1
TGTGCCAGCAGCCAATCGCCCAGGGGGTCTGAAAAACTGTTTTTT
CASSQSPRGSEKLFF
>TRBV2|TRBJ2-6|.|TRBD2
TGTGCCAGCAGTGAAGCGCTTGGGACTAGCGTAAGCTCTGGGGCCAACGTCCTGACTTTC
CASSEALGTSVSSGANVLTF
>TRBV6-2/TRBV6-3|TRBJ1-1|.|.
TGTGCCAGCAGTTACGACCGGGCCCTGGGCACTGAAGCTTTCTTT
CASSYDRALGTEAFF
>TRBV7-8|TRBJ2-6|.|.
TGTGCCAGCAGCTTAAGAGGGGGGAGCTCTGGGGCCAACGTCCTGACTTTC
CASSLRGGSSGANVLTF
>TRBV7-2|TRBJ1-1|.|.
TGTGCCAGCAGGTTACCCACCGGGACTGACCAAGCTTTCTTT
CASRLPTGTDQAFF
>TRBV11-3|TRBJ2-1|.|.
TGTGCCAGCAGCCACTCCGGGGGCTCCTACAATGAGCAGTTCTTC
CASSHSGGSYNEQFF
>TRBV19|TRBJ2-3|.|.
TGTGCCAGTATCGAGGTTGGCACAGATACGCAGTATTTT
CASIEVGTDTQYF
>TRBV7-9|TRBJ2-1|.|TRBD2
TGTGCCAGCAGCTCGGGGCTAGCGGGAGCTAATGAGCAGTTCTTC
CASSSGLAGANEQFF
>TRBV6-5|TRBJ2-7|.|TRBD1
TGTGCCAGCAGTCGACAGGGGGTAGGCTACGAGCAGTACTTC
CASSRQGVGYEQYF
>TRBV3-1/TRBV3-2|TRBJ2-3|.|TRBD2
TGTGCCAGCAGCGGGGTTATCTTGCGGGAGGGCCGCACAGATACGCAGTATTTT
CASSGVILREGRTDTQYF
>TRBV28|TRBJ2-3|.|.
TGTGCCAGCAATCCAGGGACCCACACAGATACGCAGTATTTT
CASNPGTHTDTQYF
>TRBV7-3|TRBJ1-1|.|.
TGTGCCAGCAGCTTAACGACAGTTAACCTATACACTGAAGCTTTCTTT
CASSLTTVNLYTEAFF
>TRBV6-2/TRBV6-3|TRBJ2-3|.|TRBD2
TGTGCCAGCAGTTACTCGGAAAGGTCGTTAGCGGGAGGGCCAGATACGCAGTATTTT
CASSYSERSLAGGPDTQYF
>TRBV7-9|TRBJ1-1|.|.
TGTGCCAGCAGCCCCGCCGGCTTCATGAACACTGAAGCTTTCTTT
CASSPAGFMNTEAFF
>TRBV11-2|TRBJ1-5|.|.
TGTGCCAGCAGCCCAGTGGGGGGGGCGCGAAGCAATCAGCCCCAGCATTTT
CASSPVGGARSNQPQHF